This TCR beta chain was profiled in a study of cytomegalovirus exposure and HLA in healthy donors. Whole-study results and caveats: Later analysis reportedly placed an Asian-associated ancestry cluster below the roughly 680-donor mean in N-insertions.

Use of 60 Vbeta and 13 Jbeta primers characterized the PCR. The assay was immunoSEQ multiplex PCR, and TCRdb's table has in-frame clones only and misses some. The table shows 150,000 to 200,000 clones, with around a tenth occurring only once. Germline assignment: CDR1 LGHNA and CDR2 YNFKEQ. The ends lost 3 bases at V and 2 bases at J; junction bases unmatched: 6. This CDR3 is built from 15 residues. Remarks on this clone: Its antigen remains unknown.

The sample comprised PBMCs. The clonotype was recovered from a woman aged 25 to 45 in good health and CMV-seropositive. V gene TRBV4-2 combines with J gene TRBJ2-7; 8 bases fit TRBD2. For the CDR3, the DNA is TGTGCCAGCAGCCATTTCTTAGCGGGGCCCTACGAGCAGTACTTC. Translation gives CASSHFLAGPYEQYF.